Here is one TCR beta chain with its context. Its specificity is unknown. The V and J ends lost 0 bases and 5 bases respectively, with 6 bases between them. The length of the CDR3 is 13 residues. From germline, CDR1 is SGHDT and CDR2 YYEEEE. This specimen belongs to a study of siplizumab effects on memory and regulatory T cells. Study findings and constraints: Suppressive function of proliferating Tregs from siplizumab cultures was not confirmed. A minor share of alloreactive clones matched unstimulated subsets.

This table comes from immunoSEQ multiplex PCR, and its TCRdb copy is limited to in-frame clones, with some not included. The table records some 52,000 clones, 95% to 98% of them present only once. The clonotype comes from a human donor in good health. The genes are TRBV5-6 and TRBJ1-5; D is perhaps TRBD1 (6 bases). The sample comprised naive CD4+ T cells sorted from blood. The CDR3 reads CASSLAGDQPQHF. The CDR3, as DNA: TGTGCCAGCAGCTTGGCAGGGGATCAGCCCCAGCATTTT.